This TCR beta chain was recovered during a study of shared clonotypes between healthy human individuals. Trimming cost V 3 bases and J 6 bases; bases outside gene matches: 4. Germline lookup yields CDR1 SGDLS and CDR2 YYNGEE. The CDR3 extends over 13 amino acids. Over several immunoSEQ plates, each subset's genomic DNA was distributed in even portions. The table came from immunoSEQ multiplex PCR; TCRdb's copy has only in-frame clones and leaves some out. The sample carries fewer than 850,000 clones, roughly 96% recorded once. CD45RO-negative, CCR7-positively selected cells formed the naive CD8 fraction, excluding terminally differentiated effector memory CD45RA+ cells.

The source of this sequence is a young man in good health. The V gene is TRBV9, the J gene TRBJ2-7, with 9 bases lining up with TRBD1. Sequencing input: naive CD8+ T cells sorted from blood. This chain's CDR3 is CASSARTGVEQYF. The CDR3 coding sequence is TGTGCCAGCAGCGCCCGGACAGGGGTCGAGCAGTACTTC.